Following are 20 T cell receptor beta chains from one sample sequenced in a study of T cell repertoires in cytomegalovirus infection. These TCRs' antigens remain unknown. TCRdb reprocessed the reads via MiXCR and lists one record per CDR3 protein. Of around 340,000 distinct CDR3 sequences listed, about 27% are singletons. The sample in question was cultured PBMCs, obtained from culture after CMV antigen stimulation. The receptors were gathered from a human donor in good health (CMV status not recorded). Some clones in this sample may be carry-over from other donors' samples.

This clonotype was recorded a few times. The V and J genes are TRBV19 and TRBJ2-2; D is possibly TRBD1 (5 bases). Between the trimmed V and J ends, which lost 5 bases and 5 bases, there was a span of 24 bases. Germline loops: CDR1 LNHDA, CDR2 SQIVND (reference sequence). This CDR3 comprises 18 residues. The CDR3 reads CASSPSGPWTVGTGELFF. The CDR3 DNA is TGTGCCAGTAGTCCATCAGGGCCGTGGACGGTTGGGACCGGGGAGCTGTTTTTT.

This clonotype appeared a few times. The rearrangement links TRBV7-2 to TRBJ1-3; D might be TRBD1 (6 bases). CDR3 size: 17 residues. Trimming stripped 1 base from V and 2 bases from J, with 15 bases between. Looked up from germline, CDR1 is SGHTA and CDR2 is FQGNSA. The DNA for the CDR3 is TGTGCCAGCAGCTTAGGTGGGGGGCCCTCAGCTGGAAACACCATATATTTT. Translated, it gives CASSLGGGPSAGNTIYF.

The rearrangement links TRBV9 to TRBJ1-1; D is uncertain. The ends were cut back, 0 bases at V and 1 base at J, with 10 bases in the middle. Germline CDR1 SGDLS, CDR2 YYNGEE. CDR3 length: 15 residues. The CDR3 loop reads CASSVDSLRNTEAFF. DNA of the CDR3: TGTGCCAGCAGCGTAGATAGTTTACGGAACACTGAAGCTTTCTTT.

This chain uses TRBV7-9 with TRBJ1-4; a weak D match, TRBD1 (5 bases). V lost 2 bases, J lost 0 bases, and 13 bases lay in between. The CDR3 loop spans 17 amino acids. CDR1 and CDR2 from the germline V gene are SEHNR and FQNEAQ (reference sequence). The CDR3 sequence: CASSLYYGGSTNEKLFF. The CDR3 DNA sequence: TGTGCCAGCAGCTTATATTACGGGGGATCAACTAATGAAAAACTGTTTTTT.

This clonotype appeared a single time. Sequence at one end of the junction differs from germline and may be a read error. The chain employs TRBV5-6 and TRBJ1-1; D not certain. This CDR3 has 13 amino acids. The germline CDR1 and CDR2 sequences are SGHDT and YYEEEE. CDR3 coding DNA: TGTGCCAGCGGCTTTAGTCCTAACACTGAAGCTTTCTTT. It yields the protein CASGFSPNTEAFF.

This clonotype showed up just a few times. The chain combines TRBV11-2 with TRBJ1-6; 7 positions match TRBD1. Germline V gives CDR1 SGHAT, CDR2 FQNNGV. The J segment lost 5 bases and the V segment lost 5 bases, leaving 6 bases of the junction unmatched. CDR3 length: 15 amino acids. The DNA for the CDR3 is TGTGCCAGCAGCATCCGGGACAGCAATAATTCACCCCTCCACTTT. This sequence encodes CASSIRDSNNSPLHF. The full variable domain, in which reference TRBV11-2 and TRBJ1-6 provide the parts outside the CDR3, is EAGVAQSPRYKIIEKRQSVAFWCNPISGHATLYWYQQILGQGPKLLIQFQNNGVVDDSQLPKDRFSAERLKGVDSTLKIQPAKLEDSAVYLCASSIRDSNNSPLHFGNGTRLTVT.

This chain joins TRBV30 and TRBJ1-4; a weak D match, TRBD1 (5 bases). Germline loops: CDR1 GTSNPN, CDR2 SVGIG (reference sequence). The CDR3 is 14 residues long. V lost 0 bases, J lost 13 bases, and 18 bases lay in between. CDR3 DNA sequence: TGTGCCTGGAGTGTAGGCGGGGCCGCCAAGAGACTGTTTTTT. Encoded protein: CAWSVGGAAKRLFF.

The CDR3 DNA reads as TGTGCCAGCAGCCAAGCCCCAGCCGGGACTCCGGTCTCCTACGAGCAGTACTTC. The encoded protein is CASSQAPAGTPVSYEQYF. V is TRBV4-2 and J is TRBJ2-7; possible D gene TRBD2, 6 bases. From germline, CDR1 is LGHNA and CDR2 YNFKEQ. The CDR3 has 18 residues. Deletions cut 1 base from V and 0 bases from J, with 19 bases between.

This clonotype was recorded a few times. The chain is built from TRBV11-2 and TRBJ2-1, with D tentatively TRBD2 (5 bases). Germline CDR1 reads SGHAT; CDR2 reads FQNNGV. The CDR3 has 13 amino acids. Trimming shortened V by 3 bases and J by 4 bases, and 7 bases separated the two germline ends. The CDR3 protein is CASSFGLYNEQFF. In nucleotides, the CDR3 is TGTGCCAGCAGCTTCGGACTGTACAATGAGCAGTTCTTC.

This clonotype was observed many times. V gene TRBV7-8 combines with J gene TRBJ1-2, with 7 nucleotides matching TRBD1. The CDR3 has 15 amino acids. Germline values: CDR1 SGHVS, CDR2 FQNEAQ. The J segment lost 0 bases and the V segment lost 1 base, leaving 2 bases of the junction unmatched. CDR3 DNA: TGTGCCAGCAGCTTAGTCGGGACAGCTAACTATGGCTACACCTTC. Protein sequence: CASSLVGTANYGYTF.

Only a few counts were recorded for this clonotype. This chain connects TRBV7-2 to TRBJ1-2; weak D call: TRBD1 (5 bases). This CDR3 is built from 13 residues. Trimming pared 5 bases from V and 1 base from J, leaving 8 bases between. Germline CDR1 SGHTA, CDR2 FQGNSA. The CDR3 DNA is TGTGCCAGCAGCCCGGACAATAACTATGGCTACACCTTC. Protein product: CASSPDNNYGYTF.

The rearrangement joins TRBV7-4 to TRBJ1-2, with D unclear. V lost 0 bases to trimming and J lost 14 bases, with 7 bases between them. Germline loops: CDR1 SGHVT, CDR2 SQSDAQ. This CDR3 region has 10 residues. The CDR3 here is CASSLAPTTF. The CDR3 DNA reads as TGTGCCAGCAGCTTAGCCCCTACAACCTTC.

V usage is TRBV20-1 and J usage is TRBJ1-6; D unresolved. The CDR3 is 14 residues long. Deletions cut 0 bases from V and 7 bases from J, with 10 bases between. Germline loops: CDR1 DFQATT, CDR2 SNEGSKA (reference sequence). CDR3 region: CSARDLRRNSPLHF. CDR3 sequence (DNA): TGCAGTGCTAGAGATCTCAGGAGAAATTCACCCCTCCACTTT.

The CDR3 here is CASGRDRDRPQHF. In nucleotides, the CDR3 is TGTGCCAGCGGCAGGGACAGGGATCGGCCCCAGCATTTT. The chain joins TRBV6-5 to TRBJ1-5, with TRBD1 matching 9 bases. CDR3 size: 13 residues. With V trimmed by 8 bases and J by 9 bases, 8 bases remained unmatched. Germline V gene data show CDR1 as MNHEY and CDR2 as SVGAGI.

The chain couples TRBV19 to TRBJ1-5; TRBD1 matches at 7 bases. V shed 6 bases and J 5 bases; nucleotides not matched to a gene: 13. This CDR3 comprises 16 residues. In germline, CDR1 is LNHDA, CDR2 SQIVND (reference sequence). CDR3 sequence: CASRSGVTGAYQPQHF. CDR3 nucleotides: TGTGCCAGTAGATCGGGGGTCACAGGGGCCTATCAGCCCCAGCATTTT.

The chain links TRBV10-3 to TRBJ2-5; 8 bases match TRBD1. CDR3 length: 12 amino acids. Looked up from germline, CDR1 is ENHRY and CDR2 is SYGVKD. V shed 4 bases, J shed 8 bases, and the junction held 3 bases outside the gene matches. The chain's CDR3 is CAISVGQETQYF. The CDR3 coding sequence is TGTGCCATCAGTGTGGGACAGGAAACCCAGTACTTC.

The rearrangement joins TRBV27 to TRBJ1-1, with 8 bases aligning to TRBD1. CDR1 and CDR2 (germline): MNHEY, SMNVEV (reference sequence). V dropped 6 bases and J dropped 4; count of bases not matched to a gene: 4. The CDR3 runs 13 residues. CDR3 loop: CASRPTGGTEAFF. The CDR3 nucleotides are TGTGCCAGCAGGCCAACAGGGGGCACTGAAGCTTTCTTT.

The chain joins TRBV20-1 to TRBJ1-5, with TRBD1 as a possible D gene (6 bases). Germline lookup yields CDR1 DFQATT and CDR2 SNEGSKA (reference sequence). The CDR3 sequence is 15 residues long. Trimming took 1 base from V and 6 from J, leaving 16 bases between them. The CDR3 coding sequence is TGCAGTGCTAGAGCCCAAGGGGGAGTGGTTCAGCCCCAGCATTTT. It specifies CSARAQGGVVQPQHF.

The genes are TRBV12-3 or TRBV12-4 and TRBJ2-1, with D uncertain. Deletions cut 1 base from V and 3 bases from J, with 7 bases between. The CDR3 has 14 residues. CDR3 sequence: CASSLGTVYNEQFF. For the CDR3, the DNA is TGTGCCAGCAGTTTAGGTACAGTCTACAATGAGCAGTTCTTC.

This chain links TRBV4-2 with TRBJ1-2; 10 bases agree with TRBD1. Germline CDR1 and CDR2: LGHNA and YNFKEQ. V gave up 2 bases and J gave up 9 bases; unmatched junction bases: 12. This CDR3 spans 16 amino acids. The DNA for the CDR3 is TGTGCCAGCAGCCAAACGGAAAGCAGGACAGGGGGGAGCTACACCTTC. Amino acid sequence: CASSQTESRTGGSYTF.